Following are 21 T cell receptor beta chains from one sample sequenced in a study of CD8 T cells in ankylosing spondylitis. MiXCR, applied by TCRdb to the 5' RACE reads, yields one record per CDR3 protein. The sample has hundreds of thousands of distinct CDR3 sequences; around 21% are singletons. Sequencing used blood, either unsorted or a sorted T cell fraction (not recorded which). The source is a female donor with ankylosing spondylitis or in good health (not recorded which).

The table lists this clonotype with a few counts. CDR3 bases: TGTGCCAGCAGTTACGGGGCGGTTCAGCCCCAGCATTTT. The encoded protein is CASSYGAVQPQHF. This sequence joins TRBV6-6 and TRBJ1-5; tentative D call: TRBD1 (5 bases). Germline-derived CDR1 and CDR2 are MNHNY and SVGAGI (reference sequence). The length of the CDR3 is 13 residues. Trimming took off 2 bases at V and 6 bases at J, with 8 bases between the two ends.

This clonotype turned up a few times. V usage is TRBV18 and J usage is TRBJ1-1; a weak D match, TRBD1 (6 bases). Deletions cut 3 bases from V and 8 bases from J, with 13 bases between. The CDR3 sequence is 13 residues long. Germline CDR1 and CDR2: KGHSH and LQKENI. The CDR3 DNA reads as TGTGCCAGCTCACCCCTCGGCGGACAGGAAGCTTTCTTT. Residues: CASSPLGGQEAFF.

This clonotype was seen more than once but under ten times. V is TRBV9 and J is TRBJ2-5; D possibly matches TRBD1 or TRBD2 (6 bases each). There are 14 residues in the CDR3. Germline CDR1 reads SGDLS; CDR2 reads YYNGEE. V lost 4 bases to trimming and J lost 5 bases, with 15 bases between them. CDR3 loop: CASSTQGLGETQYF. The CDR3 DNA sequence: TGTGCCAGCAGCACACAGGGACTGGGGGAGACCCAGTACTTC.

The chain joins TRBV5-1 to TRBJ2-7; D might be TRBD2 (6 bases). The V end was cut by 4 bases, the J end by 0 bases, with 14 bases between. This CDR3 has 15 residues. Looked up from germline, CDR1 is SGHRS and CDR2 is YFSETQ. This CDR3 is CASSPRGGSSYEQYF. CDR3 DNA sequence: TGCGCCAGCAGCCCGCGCGGAGGGAGCTCCTACGAGCAGTACTTC.

This clonotype was counted a few times. V and J are TRBV7-9 and TRBJ2-3, with TRBD2 matching over 7 bases. V trimming: 6 bases; J trimming: 0 bases; junction bases outside the gene matches: 3. From germline, CDR1 is SEHNR and CDR2 FQNEAQ (reference sequence). The CDR3 has 14 residues. CDR3 sequence: CASRLSGSTDTQYF. CDR3 in DNA: TGTGCCAGCAGACTTAGCGGGAGCACAGATACGCAGTATTTT.

The chain employs TRBV10-2 and TRBJ2-1, with TRBD2 matching over 10 bases. The CDR3 has 14 residues. With 7 bases clipped from V and 9 bases from J, the junction kept 9 bases outside the gene matches. Germline V CDR1 and CDR2: WSHSY, SAAADI. CDR3 sequence reads: CASIPAGGWGEQFF. The CDR3 bases are TGCGCCAGCATTCCAGCGGGGGGGTGGGGTGAGCAGTTCTTC.

This clonotype showed up just once. A much larger clone differs by one base, so this may be a read error. This CDR3 fails to terminate in the conserved phenylalanine or tryptophan, so it likely reflects a read error. The gene calls are TRBV5-1 and TRBJ2-1; 8 bases match TRBD2. Germline CDR1 and CDR2: SGHRS and YFSETQ. CDR3 length: 15 residues. Trimming took 1 base from V and 4 from J; bases not matched to a gene: 4. The CDR3 loop is CASSLRAGDYNEQFS. The CDR3 DNA is TGCGCCAGCAGCTTGCGAGCGGGAGATTACAATGAGCAGTTCTCC.

This chain links TRBV20-1 with TRBJ1-5, with 9 bases that match TRBD1. Germline V lookup: CDR1 DFQATT, CDR2 SNEGSKA (reference sequence). The CDR3 spans 15 residues. V shed 6 bases and J 6 bases; nucleotides not matched to a gene: 12. The CDR3 region is CSAGQGKGFSQPQHF. In DNA form, the CDR3 reads TGCAGTGCCGGACAGGGGAAAGGCTTCTCTCAGCCCCAGCATTTT.

This clonotype was recorded at least ten times. The rearrangement links TRBV29-1 to TRBJ2-5; 7 positions match TRBD1. The CDR3 is 14 residues long. Germline assignment: CDR1 SQVTM and CDR2 ANQGSEA. V was pared by 6 bases and J by 2 bases, with 9 bases of the junction left unmatched. The DNA of the CDR3 is TGCAGCGTAGGCGAACAGGGGAATCAAGAGACCCAGTACTTC. The encoded protein is CSVGEQGNQETQYF.

There are a few counts of this clonotype. The chain links TRBV5-5 to TRBJ1-2, with D possibly TRBD1 on 6 matching bases. Germline V gene data show CDR1 as SGHKS and CDR2 as YYEKEE (reference sequence). This CDR3 comprises 17 residues. The V and J ends lost 0 bases and 7 bases respectively, with 22 bases between them. CDR3 sequence: CASSLEAGATPIGGYTF. DNA for the CDR3: TGTGCCAGCAGCTTGGAGGCAGGGGCCACCCCGATAGGTGGCTACACCTTC. Complete variable domain (other parts from reference TRBV5-5 and TRBJ1-2): DAGVTQSPTHLIKTRGQQVTLRCSPISGHKSVSWYQQVLGQGPQFIFQYYEKEERGRGNFPDRFSARQFPNYSSELNVNALLLGDSALYLCASSLEAGATPIGGYTFGSGTRLTVV.

The chain combines TRBV27 with TRBJ1-1; D possibly corresponds to TRBD1 (6 bases). The germline V gene has CDR1 MNHEY and CDR2 SMNVEV (reference sequence). This CDR3 is built from 13 residues. Trimming took 3 bases from V and 5 from J, leaving 10 bases between them. The CDR3 bases are TGTGCCAGCAGTTTTAACAGGGCTACTGAAGCTTTCTTT. It specifies CASSFNRATEAFF.

The chain uses TRBV10-3 and TRBJ1-2; 10 nucleotides align to TRBD1. The CDR3 totals 13 residues. V gave up 8 bases and J gave up 6 bases; unmatched junction bases: 6. The germline CDR1 and CDR2 sequences are ENHRY and SYGVKD. CDR3 DNA sequence: TGTGCCATCCCGGGACAGGGGTTAGATGGCTACACCTTC. Amino acid sequence: CAIPGQGLDGYTF.

Only a few counts were recorded for this clonotype. The chain combines TRBV20-1 with TRBJ1-5; no reliable D call. Germline CDR1 reads DFQATT; CDR2 reads SNEGSKA (reference sequence). Trimming removed 7 bases at V and 1 base at J, with 11 bases between. The length of the CDR3 is 13 residues. The CDR3 DNA sequence: TGCAGTGTCCCCTCGAAAAGCAATCAGCCCCAGCATTTT. Protein sequence: CSVPSKSNQPQHF.

In its sample, this clonotype was seen a few times. The chain uses TRBV10-3 and TRBJ2-3, with TRBD2 matching over 8 bases. V was clipped by 8 bases and J by 0 bases; unmatched bases: 4. CDR1 is ENHRY, CDR2 SYGVKD, per germline. The length of the CDR3 is 14 residues. The CDR3 region has the DNA TGTGCCATCGATACTAGCGGCAGCACAGATACGCAGTATTTT. Translating it yields CAIDTSGSTDTQYF.

This clonotype has just a few counts. The rearrangement uses TRBV6-6 and TRBJ2-1, with 7 bases lining up with TRBD2. The CDR3 runs 13 residues. Germline V CDR1 and CDR2: MNHNY, SVGAGI (reference sequence). J lost 2 bases, V lost 9 bases, and 4 bases had no gene match. The CDR3 is CASGGVPYNEQFF. The CDR3 DNA is TGTGCCAGTGGGGGGGTACCCTACAATGAGCAGTTCTTC.

The chain recombines TRBV5-1 with TRBJ2-3; the match to TRBD2 covers 11 bases. The germline V gene has CDR1 SGHRS and CDR2 YFSETQ. With 2 bases clipped from V and 4 bases from J, the junction kept 3 bases outside the gene matches. The CDR3 has 15 residues. The CDR3 loop reads CASSFIAGGPDTQYF. The CDR3 DNA is TGCGCCAGCAGCTTTATAGCGGGAGGGCCAGATACGCAGTATTTT.

V gene TRBV20-1 combines with J gene TRBJ2-3; D unresolved. Germline CDR1 reads DFQATT; CDR2 reads SNEGSKA (reference sequence). The CDR3 covers 12 residues. V gave up 0 bases and J gave up 4 bases, with 5 bases separating them. CDR3 bases: TGCAGTGCTAGAGATAAACCAGATACGCAGTATTTT. This codes for CSARDKPDTQYF.

This chain links TRBV20-1 with TRBJ1-5, with 10 bases fitting TRBD1. Trimming at V came to 5 bases and at J to 7 bases, leaving 2 bases not matched to a gene. Germline lookup yields CDR1 DFQATT and CDR2 SNEGSKA (reference sequence). This CDR3 contains 12 residues. CDR3 DNA: TGCAGTGCTCAGGACAGGGGGCAGCCCCAGCATTTT. Amino acid sequence: CSAQDRGQPQHF.

This clonotype was seen a few times. The chain recombines TRBV11-3 with TRBJ2-1, with TRBD1 as a possible D gene (6 bases). This CDR3 is built from 15 residues. CDR1 and CDR2 (germline): SGHNT, YENEEA. V was shortened by 0 bases and J by 6 bases, with 12 bases between the two germline ends. The CDR3 region is CASSLETGMGNEQFF. In nucleotides, the CDR3 is TGTGCCAGCAGCTTAGAAACAGGGATGGGCAATGAGCAGTTCTTC.

V usage is TRBV9 and J usage is TRBJ2-1; maybe TRBD1 (5 bases). With 0 bases removed from V and 8 bases from J, the gap between germline ends came to 9 bases. There are 13 residues in the CDR3. CDR1 is SGDLS and CDR2 is YYNGEE in the germline V gene. CDR3 nucleotides: TGTGCCAGCAGCGTAGGATTCAGGGATGAGCAGTTCTTC. Protein sequence: CASSVGFRDEQFF.

This clonotype was counted only a few times. This chain links TRBV6-1 with TRBJ1-2, with D unclear. From germline, CDR1 is MNHNS and CDR2 SASEGT. The CDR3 is 15 amino acids. Trimming left V 6 bases short and J 3 bases short, with 17 bases between. The CDR3 spells CASSPVLASHYGYTF. In DNA form, the CDR3 reads TGTGCCAGCAGCCCGGTACTGGCGTCCCACTATGGCTACACCTTC.